The clone carrying this T cell receptor (beta chain) occurred a few times. Produced via immunoSEQ multiplex PCR; TCRdb's table is partial and in-frame only. The data show approximately 52,000 clones, with around 79% seen just once and 2.4% held by the top ten. This sample was included in a study of radiotherapy plus CTLA-4 blockade in lung cancer. The V end lost 0 bases, the J end lost 0 bases, and 8 bases lay between the germline ends. Germline V CDR1 and CDR2: LNHNV, YYDKDF (reference sequence). There are 15 residues in the CDR3. Sample: peripheral blood, taken from a patient treated with radiotherapy plus ipilimumab. The TCR originated in a human donor with non-small cell lung cancer whose response to radiotherapy plus ipilimumab could not be evaluated. V gene TRBV15 combines with J gene TRBJ1-2, with unresolved D. In DNA form, the CDR3 reads TGTGCCACCAGCAGAGACAGGCTGGCTAACTATGGCTACACCTTC. It translates to CATSRDRLANYGYTF.